The next 21 T cell receptor beta chains were all read from a single sample in a study of OX40 agonist ivuxolimab in advanced cancers. Clones were read by immunoSEQ multiplex PCR, and TCRdb kept only the in-frame ones, dropping some. Of tens of thousands of clones detected, roughly 87% appear once; the ten largest clones hold just under 0.25%. The material sequenced was CD4+ or CD8+ T cells sorted from blood, taken in a trial of the OX40 agonist ivuxolimab. These receptors all stem from an adult with an advanced solid tumor such as melanoma, head and neck, liver or kidney cancer.

The chain employs TRBV7-3 and TRBJ1-2; 10 bases agree with TRBD1. V gave up 5 bases and J gave up 7 bases; unmatched junction bases: 10. This CDR3 spans 15 amino acids. From germline, CDR1 is SGHTA and CDR2 FQGTGA. CDR3 amino acids: CASSPEGQGWSGYTF. The CDR3 nucleotides are TGTGCCAGCAGCCCTGAGGGACAGGGGTGGAGTGGCTACACCTTC.

The chain employs TRBV5-4 and TRBJ2-7, with 9 bases aligning to TRBD1. Germline-derived CDR1 and CDR2 are SGHNT and YYREEE (reference sequence). The CDR3 length is 15 residues. The J segment lost 5 bases and the V segment lost 0 bases, leaving 6 bases of the junction unmatched. The CDR3: CASSLAGTGRHEQYF. The CDR3 coding sequence is TGTGCCAGCAGCTTGGCCGGGACAGGGAGGCACGAGCAGTACTTC.

The gene calls are TRBV5-5 and TRBJ1-5; the match to TRBD1 covers 9 bases. Germline CDR1 is SGHKS and CDR2 is YYEKEE (reference sequence). Trimming removed 4 bases from V and 6 bases from J; junction bases left unmatched: 5. CDR3 length: 14 residues. For the CDR3, the DNA is TGTGCCAGCAGCCGGACAGGGGAGATTCAGCCCCAGCATTTT. Its translation: CASSRTGEIQPQHF.

The chain has TRBV21-1 and TRBJ1-1. TRBV21-1 is flagged as a pseudogene. CDR3 length: 13 amino acids. The CDR3 sequence is CARIILTNTEAFF. CDR3 in DNA: TGTGCCAGAATTATTCTTACCAACACTGAAGCTTTCTTT.

The rearrangement uses TRBV27 and TRBJ2-1; 11 nucleotides agree with TRBD2. This CDR3 contains 17 residues. Germline V gene sequence: CDR1 MNHEY, CDR2 SMNVEV (reference sequence). J was trimmed by 5 bases and V by 4 bases; bases with no gene match: 10. The CDR3: CASSSIPGTSGNNEQFF. The CDR3 bases are TGTGCCAGCAGTTCAATCCCCGGGACTAGCGGAAACAATGAGCAGTTCTTC.

V and J are TRBV5-5 and TRBJ1-1; no clear D gene. V was pared by 4 bases and J by 4 bases, with 14 bases between. Germline CDR1 reads SGHKS; CDR2 reads YYEKEE (reference sequence). This CDR3 contains 14 residues. Written as DNA, the CDR3 is TGTGCCAGCAGCCTAATCCAGTGGGGCACTGAAGCTTTCTTT. Translating gives CASSLIQWGTEAFF.

The V and J genes are TRBV5-6 and TRBJ1-5; maybe TRBD1 (5 bases). Between the trimmed V and J ends, which lost 4 bases and 2 bases, there was a span of 10 bases. The CDR3 has 14 residues. The germline CDR1 and CDR2 sequences are SGHDT and YYEEEE. This chain's CDR3 is CASSGGGRNQPQHF. In DNA form, the CDR3 reads TGTGCCAGCAGCGGTGGGGGTCGCAATCAGCCCCAGCATTTT.

The chain joins TRBV27 to TRBJ2-5; D is uncertain. The CDR3 extends over 13 amino acids. Per the germline V gene, CDR1 is MNHEY and CDR2 is SMNVEV (reference sequence). V was pared by 5 bases and J by 7 bases, with 14 bases between. The CDR3: CASSPGLGVTQYF. CDR3 nucleotide sequence: TGTGCCAGCAGTCCTGGGTTGGGTGTGACCCAGTACTTC.

The chain joins TRBV7-9 to TRBJ1-1; D call uncertain. The V end lost 5 bases, the J end lost 1 base, and 11 bases lay between the germline ends. Germline V lookup: CDR1 SEHNR, CDR2 FQNEAQ (reference sequence). This CDR3 has 14 residues. Written as DNA, the CDR3 is TGTGCCAGCAGCACGGCGGGCAGGAACACTGAAGCTTTCTTT. This sequence encodes CASSTAGRNTEAFF.

The chain couples TRBV5-4 to TRBJ1-1; no clear D gene. Deletions cut 0 bases from V and 0 bases from J, with 18 bases between. This CDR3 contains 18 residues. The germline V gene has CDR1 SGHNT and CDR2 YYREEE (reference sequence). The CDR3 coding sequence is TGTGCCAGCAGCTTGGCTTACTCCCCCTCCAGAATGAACACTGAAGCTTTCTTT. Residues: CASSLAYSPSRMNTEAFF.

This rearrangement joins TRBV19 to TRBJ1-2, with D possibly TRBD1 on 5 matching bases. The CDR3 sequence is 17 residues long. Deletions cut 1 base from V and 2 bases from J, with 17 bases between. CDR1 and CDR2 (germline): LNHDA, SQIVND (reference sequence). The CDR3 DNA follows: TGTGCCAGTAGTATAGCATCCGGGTGGGGGAGAAACTATGGCTACACCTTC. Translated: CASSIASGWGRNYGYTF.

The CDR3 DNA reads as TGTGCCAGTAGGCCCGGTGGTGGGGGCGGTGGCTACACCTTC. Residues: CASRPGGGGGGYTF. The gene calls are TRBV19 and TRBJ1-2; a weak D match, TRBD1 (6 bases). From germline, CDR1 is LNHDA and CDR2 SQIVND (reference sequence). The CDR3 totals 14 residues. The germline V and J ends were trimmed by 6 bases and 7 bases, with 18 bases remaining between them.

This clone was detected once. CDR3 sequence: CASSVSGGKNTGELFF. As DNA, the CDR3 is TGTGCCAGCAGCGTATCCGGGGGCAAGAACACCGGGGAGCTGTTTTTT. The V call is TRBV9, the J call TRBJ2-2, with D perhaps given as TRBD1 or TRBD2 (6 bases each). The CDR3 has 16 residues. Trimming took off 1 base at V and 1 base at J, with 11 bases between the two ends. CDR1 SGDLS and CDR2 YYNGEE come from the germline V gene. Variable domain in full (rest from reference TRBV9 and TRBJ2-2): DSGVTQTPKHLITATGQRVTLRCSPRSGDLSVYWYQQSLDQGLQFLIQYYNGEERAKGNILERFSAQQFPDLHSELNLSSLELGDSALYFCASSVSGGKNTGELFFGEGSRLTVL.

The gene calls are TRBV7-9 and TRBJ2-1; TRBD2 agrees at 14 bases. V shed 5 bases and J 5 bases; nucleotides not matched to a gene: 8. The germline V gene has CDR1 SEHNR and CDR2 FQNEAQ (reference sequence). This CDR3 is 17 amino acids long. The CDR3 protein is CASSRGLAGGGNNEQFF. The CDR3 nucleotides are TGTGCCAGCAGCCGAGGACTAGCGGGAGGAGGAAACAATGAGCAGTTCTTC.

The chain recombines TRBV7-9 with TRBJ2-5; 11 bases map to TRBD1. After removal of 5 bases from V and 2 bases from J, the junction contained 4 bases not matched to a gene. CDR3 length: 15 amino acids. In germline, CDR1 is SEHNR, CDR2 FQNEAQ (reference sequence). The CDR3 DNA follows: TGTGCCAGCAGCCGGGACAGGGGGTCTCAAGAGACCCAGTACTTC. Translated, it gives CASSRDRGSQETQYF.

This clone has just a few counts. The gene calls are TRBV2 and TRBJ2-7; 7 positions match TRBD1. V was clipped by 5 bases and J by 4 bases; unmatched bases: 8. CDR3 length: 14 residues. From germline, CDR1 is SNHLY and CDR2 FYNNEI. The CDR3 coding sequence is TGTGCCAGCAGTTTCGACAGGGTGGGTTACGAGCAGTACTTC. It is translated as CASSFDRVGYEQYF.

J is TRBJ1-6 and V is TRBV9, with D perhaps matching TRBD1 (5 bases). CDR1 and CDR2 (germline): SGDLS, YYNGEE. CDR3 size: 14 residues. Trimming took 2 bases from V and 8 from J, leaving 11 bases between them. CDR3 sequence reads: CASSVSGLDSPLHF. CDR3 in DNA: TGTGCCAGCAGCGTTTCAGGGCTAGATTCACCCCTCCACTTT. The full variable domain, its missing parts supplied by reference TRBV9 and TRBJ1-6, is DSGVTQTPKHLITATGQRVTLRCSPRSGDLSVYWYQQSLDQGLQFLIQYYNGEERAKGNILERFSAQQFPDLHSELNLSSLELGDSALYFCASSVSGLDSPLHFGNGTRLTVT.

The chain employs TRBV6-1 and TRBJ2-7; 10 positions match TRBD2. The CDR3 runs to 13 residues. The germline V gene has CDR1 MNHNS and CDR2 SASEGT. V gave up 4 bases and J gave up 9 bases; unmatched junction bases: 6. CDR3 amino acids: CASSGTSGGPQYF. In DNA, the CDR3 is TGTGCCAGCAGTGGGACTAGCGGAGGGCCGCAGTACTTC.

The chain links TRBV19 to TRBJ2-5; 7 nucleotides agree with TRBD2. Germline V gene data show CDR1 as LNHDA and CDR2 as SQIVND (reference sequence). This CDR3 region has 14 residues. V trimming: 3 bases; J trimming: 4 bases; junction bases outside the gene matches: 5. In nucleotides, the CDR3 is TGTGCCAGTAGTATTTCTGGCGGGAGAGAGACCCAGTACTTC. This codes for CASSISGGRETQYF.

The rearrangement uses TRBV19 and TRBJ2-1; 8 nucleotides agree with TRBD2. J gave up 8 bases and V 7 bases, and 13 bases lay outside the gene matches. Germline CDR1 is LNHDA and CDR2 is SQIVND (reference sequence). The CDR3 totals 15 residues. The DNA of the CDR3 is TGTGCCAGTACCGACAGCGGGAGTCCTGCCTATGAGCAGTTCTTC. Its translation is CASTDSGSPAYEQFF. Based on the CDR3 plus reference TRBV19 and TRBJ2-1, the full variable domain is DGGITQSPKYLFRKEGQNVTLSCEQNLNHDAMYWYRQDPGQGLRLIYYSQIVNDFQKGDIAEGYSVSREKKESFPLTVTSAQKNPTAFYLCASTDSGSPAYEQFFGPGTRLTVL.

This chain connects TRBV7-2 to TRBJ2-2, with 7 bases identical to TRBD1. V was pared by 5 bases and J by 7 bases, with 10 bases of the junction left unmatched. This CDR3 has 15 amino acids. CDR1 is SGHTA and CDR2 is FQGNSA in the germline V gene. This chain's CDR3 is CASSTRQGAGGELFF. The CDR3 DNA reads TGTGCCAGCAGCACTCGACAGGGAGCCGGCGGGGAGCTGTTTTTT. The whole variable domain, filled in from reference TRBV7-2 and TRBJ2-2, reads GAGVSQSPSNKVTEKGKDVELRCDPISGHTALYWYRQSLGQGLEFLIYFQGNSAPDKSGLPSDRFSAERTGGSVSTLTIQRTQQEDSAVYLCASSTRQGAGGELFFGEGSRLTVL.